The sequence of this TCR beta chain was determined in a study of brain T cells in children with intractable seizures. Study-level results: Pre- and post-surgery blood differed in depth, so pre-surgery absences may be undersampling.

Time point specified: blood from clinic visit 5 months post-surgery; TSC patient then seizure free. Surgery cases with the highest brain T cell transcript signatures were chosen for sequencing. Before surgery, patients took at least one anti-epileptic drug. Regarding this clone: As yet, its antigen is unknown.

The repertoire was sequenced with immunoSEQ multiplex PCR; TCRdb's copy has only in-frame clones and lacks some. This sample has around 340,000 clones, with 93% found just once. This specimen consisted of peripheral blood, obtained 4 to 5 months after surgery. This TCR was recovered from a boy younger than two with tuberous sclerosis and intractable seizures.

CDR3 bases: TGTGCCAGCAGCTTTTCCTCTAGTAGCGGGAGTAGGAACGAGCAGTACTTC. Translation gives CASSFSSSSGSRNEQYF. V and J are TRBV7-2 and TRBJ2-7, with 9 bases that match TRBD2. The V gene's germline CDR1 is SGHTA and CDR2 FQGNSA. This CDR3 is 17 amino acids long. V shed 3 bases and J 5 bases; nucleotides not matched to a gene: 14.